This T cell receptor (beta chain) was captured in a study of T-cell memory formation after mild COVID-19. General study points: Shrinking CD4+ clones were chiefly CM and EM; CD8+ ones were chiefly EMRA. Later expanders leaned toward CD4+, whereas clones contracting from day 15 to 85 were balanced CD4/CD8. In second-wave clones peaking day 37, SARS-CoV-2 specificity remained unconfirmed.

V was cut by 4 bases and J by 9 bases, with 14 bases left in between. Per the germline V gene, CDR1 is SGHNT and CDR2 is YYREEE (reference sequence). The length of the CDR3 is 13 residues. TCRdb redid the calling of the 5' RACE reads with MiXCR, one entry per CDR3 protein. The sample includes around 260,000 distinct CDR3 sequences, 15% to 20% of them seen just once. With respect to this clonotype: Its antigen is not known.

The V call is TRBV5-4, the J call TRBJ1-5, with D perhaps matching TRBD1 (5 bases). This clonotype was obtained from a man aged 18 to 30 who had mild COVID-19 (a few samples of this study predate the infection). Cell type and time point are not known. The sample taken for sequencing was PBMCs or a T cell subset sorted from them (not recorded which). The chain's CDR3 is CASSRDGVGPQHF. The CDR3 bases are TGTGCCAGCAGCCGGGACGGGGTAGGGCCCCAGCATTTT. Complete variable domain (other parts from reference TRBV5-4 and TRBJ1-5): ETGVTQSPTHLIKTRGQQVTLRCSSQSGHNTVSWYQQALGQGPQFIFQYYREEENGRGNFPPRFSGLQFPNYSSELNVNALELDDSALYLCASSRDGVGPQHFGDGTRLSIL.